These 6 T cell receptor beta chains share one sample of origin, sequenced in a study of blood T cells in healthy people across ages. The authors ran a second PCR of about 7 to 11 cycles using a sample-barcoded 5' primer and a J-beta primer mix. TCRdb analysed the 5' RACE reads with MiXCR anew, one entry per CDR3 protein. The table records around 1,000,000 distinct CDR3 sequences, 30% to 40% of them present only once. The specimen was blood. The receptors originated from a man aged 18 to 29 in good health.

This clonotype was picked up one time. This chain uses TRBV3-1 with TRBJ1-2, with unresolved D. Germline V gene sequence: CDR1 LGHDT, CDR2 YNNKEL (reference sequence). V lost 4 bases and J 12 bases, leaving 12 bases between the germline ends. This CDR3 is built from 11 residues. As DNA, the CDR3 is TGTGCCAGCAGCCTGGGAAATGCCAACACCTTC. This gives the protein CASSLGNANTF. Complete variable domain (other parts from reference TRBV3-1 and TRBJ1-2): DTAVSQTPKYLVTQMGNDKSIKCEQNLGHDTMYWYKQDSKKFLKIMFSYNNKELIINETVPNRFSPKSPDKAHLNLHINSLELGDSAVYFCASSLGNANTFGSGTRLTVV.

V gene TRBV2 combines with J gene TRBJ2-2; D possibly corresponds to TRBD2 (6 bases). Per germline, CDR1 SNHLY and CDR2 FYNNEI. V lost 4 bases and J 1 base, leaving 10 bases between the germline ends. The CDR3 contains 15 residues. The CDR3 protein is CASSAETRNTGELFF. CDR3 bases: TGTGCCAGCAGTGCGGAGACTAGGAACACCGGGGAGCTGTTTTTT.

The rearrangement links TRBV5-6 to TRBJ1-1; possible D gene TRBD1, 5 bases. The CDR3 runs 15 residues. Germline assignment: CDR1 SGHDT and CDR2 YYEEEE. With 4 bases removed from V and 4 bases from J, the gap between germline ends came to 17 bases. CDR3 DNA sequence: TGTGCCAGCAGCCCACTGGGGGATACCATCACTGAAGCTTTCTTT. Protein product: CASSPLGDTITEAFF.

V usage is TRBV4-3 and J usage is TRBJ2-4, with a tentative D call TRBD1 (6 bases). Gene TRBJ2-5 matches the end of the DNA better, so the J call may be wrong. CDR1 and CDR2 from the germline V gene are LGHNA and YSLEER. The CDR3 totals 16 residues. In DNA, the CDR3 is TGCGCCAGCAGCCAAGATTGGGCAGGGGAGAGAGAGACCCAGTACTTC. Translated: CASSQDWAGERETQYF.

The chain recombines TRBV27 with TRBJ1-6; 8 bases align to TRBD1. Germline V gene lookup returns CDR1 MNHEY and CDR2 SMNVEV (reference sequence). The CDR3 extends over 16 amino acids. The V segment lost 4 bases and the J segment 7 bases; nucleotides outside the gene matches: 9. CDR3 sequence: CASSSQGQVENSPLHF. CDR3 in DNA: TGTGCCAGCAGTTCACAGGGACAGGTGGAAAATTCACCCCTCCACTTT.

The CDR3 sequence: CAISENPGETQFF. CDR3 DNA sequence: TGTGCCATCAGTGAGAACCCGGGGGAGACCCAGTTCTTC. The chain joins TRBV10-3 to TRBJ2-1; tentatively, D is TRBD2 (6 bases). The CDR3 contains 13 residues. Per the germline V gene, CDR1 is ENHRY and CDR2 is SYGVKD. V lost 2 bases and J lost 13, with 15 bases in between.